Each of the 29 T cell receptor beta chains below was sequenced from the same sample in a study of shared clonotypes between healthy human individuals. The assay was immunoSEQ multiplex PCR, and TCRdb's table has in-frame clones only and misses some. The sample includes a few hundred thousand clones, 80% to 90% seen only once; the top ten take 16%. The sample consisted of memory CD8+ T cells sorted from blood. Subset meaning: CD45RO+ cells pooled with CCR7-negative TemRA cells. The receptors stem from a man aged 18 to 30 in good health.

Ten or more counts support this clone. V is TRBV4-1 and J is TRBJ2-7; D is perhaps TRBD2 (6 bases). Germline V lookup: CDR1 MGHRA, CDR2 YSYEKL. V was pared by 1 base and J by 6 bases, with 13 bases between. The CDR3 has 14 residues. The CDR3 protein is CASSQVGGTFEQYF. The CDR3 DNA reads as TGCGCCAGCAGCCAAGTGGGGGGAACATTCGAGCAGTACTTC.

The J gene is TRBJ1-4, the V gene TRBV5-6, with a tentative D call TRBD1 (6 bases). Germline V gene sequence: CDR1 SGHDT, CDR2 YYEEEE. Trimming removed 0 bases from V and 4 bases from J, with 16 bases in between. This CDR3 is 17 amino acids long. The CDR3 protein is CASSLGGGPAINEKLFF. In DNA form, the CDR3 reads TGTGCCAGCAGCTTGGGAGGGGGGCCAGCAATTAATGAAAAACTGTTTTTT.

The chain links TRBV7-8 to TRBJ2-3, with TRBD1 matching over 8 bases. CDR3 size: 15 residues. Germline V CDR1 and CDR2: SGHVS, FQNEAQ. After removal of 1 base from V and 7 bases from J, the junction contained 7 bases not matched to a gene. The CDR3 DNA is TGTGCCAGCAGCTTAGAGGCAGGGGGCTTAAATACGCAGTATTTT. It specifies CASSLEAGGLNTQYF. Drawing the rest from reference TRBV7-8 and TRBJ2-3, the complete variable domain is GAGVSQSPRYKVAKRGQDVALRCDPISGHVSLFWYQQALGQGPEFLTYFQNEAQLDKSGLPSDRFFAERPEGSVSTLKIQRTQQEDSAVYLCASSLEAGGLNTQYFGPGTRLTVL.

This chain links TRBV7-3 with TRBJ2-2; D is possibly TRBD1 or TRBD2 (5 bases each). Trimming stripped 3 bases from V and 6 bases from J, with 14 bases between. The CDR3 totals 15 residues. Germline V gives CDR1 SGHTA, CDR2 FQGTGA. The CDR3 is CASSFGNRFSGELFF. In nucleotides, the CDR3 is TGTGCCAGCAGCTTCGGGAACAGGTTTTCCGGGGAGCTGTTTTTT.

The chain recombines TRBV2 with TRBJ1-4; D is ambiguous. The CDR3 runs 16 residues. Germline loops: CDR1 SNHLY, CDR2 FYNNEI. Trimming cost V 2 bases and J 0 bases, with 10 bases left between them. CDR3 coding DNA: TGTGCCAGCAGTGAAAGAGACCGACCAACTAATGAAAAACTGTTTTTT. Amino acid sequence: CASSERDRPTNEKLFF. Full variable domain (rest looked up from reference TRBV2 and TRBJ1-4): EPEVTQTPSHQVTQMGQEVILRCVPISNHLYFYWYRQILGQKVEFLVSFYNNEISEKSEIFDDQFSVERPDGSNFTLKIRSTKLEDSAMYFCASSERDRPTNEKLFFGSGTQLSVL.

The chain couples TRBV11-3 to TRBJ1-2; 8 bases map to TRBD1. CDR3 length: 15 residues. V dropped 4 bases and J dropped 8; count of bases not matched to a gene: 12. Looked up from germline, CDR1 is SGHNT and CDR2 is YENEEA. This CDR3 reads CASSSADREELGYTF. For the CDR3, the DNA is TGTGCCAGCAGCTCAGCGGACAGGGAGGAGCTCGGCTACACCTTC.

V is TRBV5-1 and J is TRBJ1-1, with 7 bases that match TRBD1. This CDR3 region has 15 residues. Losses at the gene ends were 4 bases for V and 6 bases for J; bases not matched to a gene: 12. The germline gives CDR1 SGHRS, CDR2 YFSETQ. In DNA, the CDR3 is TGCGCCAGCAGCGAATGGACAGGTGAGATCGCTGAAGCTTTCTTT. Protein sequence: CASSEWTGEIAEAFF.

In its sample, this clone was seen once. This chain uses TRBV27 with TRBJ2-6, with a weak D call TRBD1 (5 bases). This CDR3 has 18 residues. CDR1 is MNHEY, CDR2 SMNVEV, per germline (reference sequence). Deletions cut 2 bases from V and 0 bases from J, with 14 bases between. For the CDR3, the DNA is TGTGCCAGCAGTTTAAACCAAAGGCAGGGCTCTGGGGCCAACGTCCTGACTTTC. Translation gives CASSLNQRQGSGANVLTF.

CDR3 region: CAIQDSSYEQYF. CDR3 sequence (DNA): TGTGCCATCCAGGACAGTTCCTACGAGCAGTACTTC. This chain uses TRBV7-9 with TRBJ2-7, with D possibly matching TRBD1 (6 bases). Trimming stripped 10 bases from V and 1 base from J, with 11 bases between. The CDR3 consists of 12 residues. Germline V gives CDR1 SEHNR, CDR2 FQNEAQ (reference sequence).

This chain uses TRBV4-1 with TRBJ1-2; a possible D gene is TRBD1 (5 bases). V was clipped by 0 bases and J by 8 bases, with 10 bases between them. The CDR3 consists of 13 residues. Germline V lookup: CDR1 MGHRA, CDR2 YSYEKL. CDR3 protein: CASSQDGGRGYTF. The DNA of the CDR3 is TGCGCCAGCAGCCAAGATGGGGGTCGGGGCTACACCTTC.

Concerning this clone: This same CDR3 is encoded by further DNA sequences in the sample. This rearrangement joins TRBV6-1 to TRBJ2-7; D is undetermined. The V end was cut by 1 base, the J end by 3 bases, with 7 bases between. The CDR3 runs to 13 residues. CDR1 and CDR2 from the germline V gene are MNHNS and SASEGT. The CDR3 nucleotides read TGTGCCAGCAGTGAAGTAGACGGCTACGAGCAGTACTTC. Protein product: CASSEVDGYEQYF.

DNA of the CDR3: TGTGCCAGCAGCTTAGCGAATTCGGACTACGAGCAGTACTTC. Residues: CASSLANSDYEQYF. The chain joins TRBV7-9 to TRBJ2-7, with D hard to call. Germline values: CDR1 SEHNR, CDR2 FQNEAQ (reference sequence). V was clipped by 0 bases and J by 3 bases, with 9 bases between them. The CDR3 runs to 14 residues.

The chain couples TRBV14 to TRBJ2-3; TRBD1 or TRBD2 may be the D gene (6 bases each). Germline values: CDR1 SGHDN, CDR2 FVKESK. V shed 6 bases and J shed 4 bases, with 11 bases lying between them. The CDR3 sequence is 13 residues long. This chain's CDR3 is CASRQEGADTQYF. The CDR3 region has the DNA TGTGCCAGCAGGCAGGAGGGGGCAGATACGCAGTATTTT.

The chain links TRBV5-6 to TRBJ2-7, with D possibly TRBD1 on 5 matching bases. The CDR3 is 15 residues long. The germline V gene has CDR1 SGHDT and CDR2 YYEEEE. V lost 5 bases to trimming and J lost 4 bases, with 19 bases between them. This CDR3 reads CASSPDSLRVYEQYF. The CDR3 DNA sequence: TGTGCCAGCAGTCCCGACAGCCTGCGAGTTTACGAGCAGTACTTC.

The CDR3 sequence is CASSADSTYNQPQHF. CDR3 in DNA: TGTGCCAGCAGCGCGGACAGCACCTATAATCAGCCCCAGCATTTT. This chain uses TRBV9 with TRBJ1-5, with D tentatively TRBD1 (6 bases). The CDR3 is 15 residues long. V lost 3 bases, J lost 4 bases, and 14 bases lay in between. Germline CDR1 is SGDLS and CDR2 is YYNGEE.

V usage is TRBV10-3 and J usage is TRBJ1-1; a weak D match, TRBD1 (6 bases). CDR3 length equals 15 residues. Germline CDR1 is ENHRY and CDR2 is SYGVKD. The V and J ends lost 0 bases and 2 bases respectively, with 10 bases between them. The DNA of the CDR3 is TGTGCCATCAGTGAGTCGGCAGGGGACAACACTGAAGCTTTCTTT. Translating gives CAISESAGDNTEAFF.

This chain connects TRBV7-9 to TRBJ2-4; 8 nucleotides align to TRBD1. The CDR3 runs 18 residues. CDR1 and CDR2 (germline): SEHNR, FQNEAQ (reference sequence). V gave up 6 bases and J gave up 1 base; unmatched junction bases: 14. The CDR3, as DNA: TGTGCCAGCAGTACAGGGACAGGCCAAATAGAGGCCAAAAACATTCAGTACTTC. Translated: CASSTGTGQIEAKNIQYF.

This chain joins TRBV4-1 and TRBJ1-2; 9 positions match TRBD1. The germline V gene encodes CDR1 MGHRA and CDR2 YSYEKL. The CDR3 runs to 15 residues. V shed 3 bases and J 1 base; nucleotides not matched to a gene: 3. This CDR3 is CASSQGQGNNYGYTF. CDR3 bases: TGCGCCAGCAGCCAGGGACAGGGTAATAACTATGGCTACACCTTC.

The V gene is TRBV7-8, the J gene TRBJ2-7; 7 nucleotides align to TRBD1. The CDR3 sequence is 15 residues long. With V trimmed by 4 bases and J by 5 bases, 11 bases remained unmatched. Germline V CDR1 and CDR2: SGHVS, FQNEAQ. CDR3 sequence: CASSSSYRDSHEQYF. CDR3 DNA: TGTGCCAGCAGCTCGTCCTACCGGGACAGCCACGAGCAGTACTTC.

V and J are TRBV6-5 and TRBJ1-2; a possible D gene is TRBD1 (5 bases). V dropped 6 bases and J dropped 4 bases, with 12 bases sitting between them. The CDR3 contains 13 residues. Germline CDR1 is MNHEY and CDR2 is SVGAGI. Here the CDR3 reads CASSRGFLYGYTF. The CDR3 DNA reads TGTGCCAGCAGCCGGGGCTTTCTCTATGGCTACACCTTC.

The J gene is TRBJ1-5, the V gene TRBV13; possibly TRBD1 for D (5 bases). Trimming removed 3 bases from V and 4 bases from J, with 10 bases in between. There are 14 residues in the CDR3. The germline gives CDR1 PRHDT, CDR2 FYEKMQ (reference sequence). CDR3 protein: CASSLTEQNQPQHF. CDR3 sequence (DNA): TGTGCCAGCAGCTTGACAGAGCAGAATCAGCCCCAGCATTTT.

Only a few counts were recorded for this clone. This sequence joins TRBV11-2 and TRBJ1-6, with D possibly being TRBD1 (6 bases). With 3 bases removed from V and 10 bases from J, the gap between germline ends came to 10 bases. This CDR3 has 13 residues. Germline lookup yields CDR1 SGHAT and CDR2 FQNNGV. The chain's CDR3 is CASSFHRDSPLHF. The CDR3 coding sequence is TGTGCCAGCAGCTTTCACAGGGACTCACCCCTCCACTTT.

The chain couples TRBV6-1 to TRBJ2-2; D is unresolved. This CDR3 region has 15 residues. Trimming pared 3 bases from V and 5 bases from J, leaving 13 bases between. Germline values: CDR1 MNHNS, CDR2 SASEGT. CDR3 residues: CASSDSFLGTGELFF. The CDR3 DNA sequence: TGTGCCAGCAGTGACAGTTTCCTGGGGACCGGGGAGCTGTTTTTT.

This chain uses TRBV7-6 with TRBJ2-6; 7 bases are shared with TRBD2. J was trimmed by 4 bases and V by 7 bases; bases with no gene match: 7. The CDR3 loop spans 15 amino acids. Looked up from germline, CDR1 is SGHVS and CDR2 is FNYEAQ. The CDR3 is CASTPGGSGANVLTF. The CDR3 DNA sequence: TGTGCCAGCACCCCCGGGGGGTCCGGGGCCAACGTCCTGACTTTC. The complete variable domain, with remaining parts taken from reference TRBV7-6 and TRBJ2-6, reads GAGVSQSPRYKVTKRGQDVALRCDPISGHVSLYWYRQALGQGPEFLTYFNYEAQQDKSGLPNDRFSAERPEGSISTLTIQRTEQRDSAMYRCASTPGGSGANVLTFGAGSRLTVL.

The chain joins TRBV2 to TRBJ2-1, with 12 bases identical to TRBD2. The junction had 5 bases not matched to a gene; V was cut back by 8 bases and J by 9 bases. From germline, CDR1 is SNHLY and CDR2 FYNNEI. The CDR3 length is 13 residues. Here the CDR3 reads CASGMTSGSEQFF. The CDR3, as DNA: TGTGCCAGCGGAATGACTAGCGGGAGTGAGCAGTTCTTC.

The V and J genes are TRBV7-9 and TRBJ2-1, with D possibly TRBD2 on 6 matching bases. The CDR3 is made up of 16 amino acids. Trimming pared 4 bases from V and 7 bases from J, leaving 20 bases between. The germline gives CDR1 SEHNR, CDR2 FQNEAQ (reference sequence). The CDR3 nucleotides are TGTGCCAGCAGCTACCCCTCCGAGGGAGGCTGGAATGAGCAGTTCTTC. Protein: CASSYPSEGGWNEQFF.

The chain carries TRBV13 and TRBJ2-7, with a possible D match to TRBD2 (7 bases). Trimming removed 4 bases from V and 3 bases from J, with 13 bases in between. This CDR3 region has 14 residues. The germline gives CDR1 PRHDT, CDR2 FYEKMQ (reference sequence). The CDR3 region is CASSSRGGLYEQYF. The CDR3, as DNA: TGTGCCAGCAGCTCACGCGGGGGCCTCTACGAGCAGTACTTC.

This clone was seen at least ten times. J is TRBJ1-3 and V is TRBV9; tentative D call: TRBD1 (6 bases). V was trimmed by 7 bases and J by 6 bases, leaving 17 bases between them. The CDR3 runs 14 residues. Germline CDR1 SGDLS, CDR2 YYNGEE. The CDR3 DNA is TGTGCCAGCGCTCAGGGGTGGGCGGAAAACACCATATATTTT. It translates to CASAQGWAENTIYF.

The sample holds many counts of this clone. The rearrangement links TRBV11-2 to TRBJ2-5; 7 nucleotides match TRBD1. The CDR3 runs to 17 residues. V lost 5 bases, J lost 2 bases, and 14 bases stayed unmatched. Germline CDR1 is SGHAT and CDR2 is FQNNGV. The CDR3 DNA follows: TGTGCCAGCAGCCCACGCCGGGGACAGCAGAATCAAGAGACCCAGTACTTC. This codes for CASSPRRGQQNQETQYF.